This T cell receptor (beta chain) emerged from a study of cytomegalovirus exposure and HLA in healthy donors. A note on this clone: Its antigen is currently unknown.

The junction had 8 bases not matched to a gene; V was cut back by 3 bases and J by 2 bases. Germline V gene data show CDR1 as SGHRS and CDR2 as YFSETQ. CDR3 length: 16 residues. The PCR contained 60 Vbeta and 13 Jbeta primers. The authors' processing: In a later analysis, around 10 million of about 80 million unique beta chains occurred in at least two donors. Sequencing used immunoSEQ multiplex PCR; TCRdb keeps in-frame clones, though not all of them. The D gene and trimming were derived from the DNA, and the V and J assignments and clone size from that table. The sample records about 96,000 clones, roughly 74% being singletons. Findings and caveats of the study: The study flagged some 180 TCR beta chains as cytomegalovirus-associated. CMV serostatus stood as the only immune exposure information on hand.

The V gene is TRBV5-1, the J gene TRBJ1-3; 7 bases map to TRBD1. The clonotype comes from a woman in her 70s in good health and CMV-seropositive. The material sequenced was PBMCs. CDR3 sequence reads: CASSSTGPGPGNTIYF. Here the CDR3 DNA reads TGCGCCAGCAGCTCGACAGGGCCAGGGCCTGGAAACACCATATATTTT.